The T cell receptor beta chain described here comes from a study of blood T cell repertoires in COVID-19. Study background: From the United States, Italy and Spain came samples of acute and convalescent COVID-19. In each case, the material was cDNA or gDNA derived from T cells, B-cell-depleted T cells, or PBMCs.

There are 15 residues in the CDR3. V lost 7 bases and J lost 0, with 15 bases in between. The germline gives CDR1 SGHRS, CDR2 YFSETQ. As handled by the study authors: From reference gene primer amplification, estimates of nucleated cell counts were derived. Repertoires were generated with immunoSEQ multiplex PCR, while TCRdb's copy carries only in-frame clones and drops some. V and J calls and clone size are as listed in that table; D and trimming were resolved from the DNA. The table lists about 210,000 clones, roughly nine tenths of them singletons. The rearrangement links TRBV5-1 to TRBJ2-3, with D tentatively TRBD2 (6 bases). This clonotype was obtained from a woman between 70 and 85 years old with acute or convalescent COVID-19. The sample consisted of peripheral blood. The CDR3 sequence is CASSLGGTSTDTQYF. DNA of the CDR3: TGCGCCAGCTCCCTGGGGGGAACTAGCACAGATACGCAGTATTTT.